This T cell receptor beta chain is drawn from a study of T cells in Graves' hyperthyroidism and ophthalmopathy. Amplified TCR beta CDR3 regions came from RNA transcripts. Initially, a first-round RT-PCR of the TCR CDR3 employed the HTBI primer set. In TCRdb, the multiplex PCR reads were re-called with MiXCR into one record per CDR3 protein. The sample includes nearly 600,000 distinct CDR3 sequences, more than 11% of them seen just once. Thyroid ultrasound, orbital computed tomography, clinical symptoms, and serum thyroxine and TRAb underpinned diagnoses. This CDR3 region has 13 residues. V shed 2 bases and J shed 8 bases, with 7 bases lying between them. Germline CDR1 LGHDT, CDR2 YNNKEL (reference sequence).

This TCR was sampled from a woman aged 30 to 39 with Graves' hyperthyroidism that later progressed to Graves' ophthalmopathy. Material for sequencing was blood. The chain links TRBV3-1 to TRBJ1-6; no firm D call. For the CDR3, the DNA is TGTGCCAGCAGCCAATTGACGGATTCACCCCTCCACTTT. Amino acid sequence: CASSQLTDSPLHF.